The source of this T cell receptor beta chain is a study of OX40 agonist ivuxolimab in advanced cancers. Background on the study: Dose-escalation patients' cancers were hepatocellular carcinoma, melanoma, renal cell or head and neck cancer.

The CDR3 covers 13 residues. Trimming stripped 6 bases from V and 8 bases from J, with 16 bases between. CDR1 and CDR2 from the germline V gene are MGHDK and SYGVNS. Prior autoimmune disease or systemic immunosuppression barred patients. Produced via immunoSEQ multiplex PCR; TCRdb's table is partial and in-frame only. The sample has around 68,000 clones, about 90% seen once. As regards this clone: The antigen is unknown.

Broader study findings: The antigens recognized by the expanded peripheral T cells, that is their antigen specificity, were not determined.

This sequence originates from an adult with an advanced solid tumor such as melanoma, head and neck, liver or kidney cancer. The chain carries TRBV25-1 and TRBJ1-2; a weak D match, TRBD1 (5 bases). This specimen consisted of CD4+ or CD8+ T cells sorted from blood, obtained in a trial of the OX40 agonist ivuxolimab. The CDR3, as DNA: TGTGCCAGCAGGAACCAGGGTCTAGAAGGCTACACCTTC. Translating gives CASRNQGLEGYTF.